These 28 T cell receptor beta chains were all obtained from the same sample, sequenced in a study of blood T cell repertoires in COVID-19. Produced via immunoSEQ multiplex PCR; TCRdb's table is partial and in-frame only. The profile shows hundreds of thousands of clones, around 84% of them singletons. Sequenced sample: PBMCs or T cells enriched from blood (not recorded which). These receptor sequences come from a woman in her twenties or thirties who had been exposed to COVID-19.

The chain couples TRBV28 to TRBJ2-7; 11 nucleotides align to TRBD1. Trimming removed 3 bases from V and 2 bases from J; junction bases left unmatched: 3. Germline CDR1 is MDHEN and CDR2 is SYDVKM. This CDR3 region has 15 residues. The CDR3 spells CASSFGTGGTYEQYF. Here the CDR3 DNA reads TGTGCCAGCAGTTTCGGGACAGGGGGTACCTACGAGCAGTACTTC.

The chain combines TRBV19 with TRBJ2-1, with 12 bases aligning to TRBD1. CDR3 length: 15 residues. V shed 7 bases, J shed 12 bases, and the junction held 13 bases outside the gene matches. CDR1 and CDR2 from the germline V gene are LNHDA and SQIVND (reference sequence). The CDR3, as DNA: TGTGCCAGTATCAAGGGACAGGGGGCGATTTCGGCGCAGTTCTTC. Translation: CASIKGQGAISAQFF.

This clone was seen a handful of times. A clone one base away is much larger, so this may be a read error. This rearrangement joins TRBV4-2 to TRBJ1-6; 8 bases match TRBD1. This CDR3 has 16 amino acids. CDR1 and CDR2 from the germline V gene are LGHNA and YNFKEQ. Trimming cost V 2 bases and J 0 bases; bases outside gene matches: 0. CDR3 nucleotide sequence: TGTGCCAGCAGCCAAACAGGGGGCTCCTATAATTCACCCCTCCACTTT. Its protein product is CASSQTGGSYNSPLHF.

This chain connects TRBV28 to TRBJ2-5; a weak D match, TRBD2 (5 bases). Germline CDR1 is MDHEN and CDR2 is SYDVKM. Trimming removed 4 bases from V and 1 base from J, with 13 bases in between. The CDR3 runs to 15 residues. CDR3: CASSSRVGIQETQYF. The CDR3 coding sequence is TGTGCCAGCAGTTCGAGGGTGGGTATCCAAGAGACCCAGTACTTC.

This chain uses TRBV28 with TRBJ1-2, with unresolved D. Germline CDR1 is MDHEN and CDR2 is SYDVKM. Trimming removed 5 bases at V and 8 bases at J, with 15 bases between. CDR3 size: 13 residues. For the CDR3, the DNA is TGTGCCAGCAGTCTAGGCCGACTGGAGGGCTACACCTTC. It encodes CASSLGRLEGYTF.

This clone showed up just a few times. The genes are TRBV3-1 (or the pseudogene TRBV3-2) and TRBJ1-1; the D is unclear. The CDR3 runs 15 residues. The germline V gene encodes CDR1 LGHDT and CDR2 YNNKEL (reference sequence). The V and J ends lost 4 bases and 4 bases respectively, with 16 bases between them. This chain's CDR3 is CASSPLRKLGTEAFF. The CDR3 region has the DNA TGTGCCAGCAGCCCCCTGAGGAAACTCGGCACTGAAGCTTTCTTT.

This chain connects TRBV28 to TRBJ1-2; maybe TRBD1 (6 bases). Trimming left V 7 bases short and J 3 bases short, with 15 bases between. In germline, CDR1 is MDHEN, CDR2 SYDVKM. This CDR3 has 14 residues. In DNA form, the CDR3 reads TGTGCCAGCATCTCATCCCCAGGGGACTATGGCTACACCTTC. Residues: CASISSPGDYGYTF.

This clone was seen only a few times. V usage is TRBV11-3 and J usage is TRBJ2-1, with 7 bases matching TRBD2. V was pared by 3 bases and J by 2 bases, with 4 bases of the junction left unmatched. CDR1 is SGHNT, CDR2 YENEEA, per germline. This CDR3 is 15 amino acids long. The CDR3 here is CASSFGGVAYNEQFF. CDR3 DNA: TGTGCCAGCAGCTTTGGGGGGGTTGCCTACAATGAGCAGTTCTTC.

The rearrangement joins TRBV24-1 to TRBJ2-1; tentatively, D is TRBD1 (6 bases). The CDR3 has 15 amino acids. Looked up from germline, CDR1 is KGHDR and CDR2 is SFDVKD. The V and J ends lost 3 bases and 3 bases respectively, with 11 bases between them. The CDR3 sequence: CATSDARGNYNEQFF. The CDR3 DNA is TGTGCCACCAGTGATGCCAGGGGTAACTACAATGAGCAGTTCTTC.

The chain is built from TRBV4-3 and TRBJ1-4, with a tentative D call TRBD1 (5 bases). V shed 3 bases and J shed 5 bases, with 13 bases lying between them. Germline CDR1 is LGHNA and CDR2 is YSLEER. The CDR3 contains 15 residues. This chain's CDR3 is CASSQTTASNEKLFF. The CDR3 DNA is TGCGCCAGCAGCCAGACGACAGCGTCAAATGAAAAACTGTTTTTT.

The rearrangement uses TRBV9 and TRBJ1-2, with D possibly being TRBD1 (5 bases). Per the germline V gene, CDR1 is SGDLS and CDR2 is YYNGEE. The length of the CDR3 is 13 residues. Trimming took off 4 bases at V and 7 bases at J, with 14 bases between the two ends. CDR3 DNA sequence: TGTGCCAGCAGCCGTGAGCAGGGTAGTGGCTACACCTTC. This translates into CASSREQGSGYTF.

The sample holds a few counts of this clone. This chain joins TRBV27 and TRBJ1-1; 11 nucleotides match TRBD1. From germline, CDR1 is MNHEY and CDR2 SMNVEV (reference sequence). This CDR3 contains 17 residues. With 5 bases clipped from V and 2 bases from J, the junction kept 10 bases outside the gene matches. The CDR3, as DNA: TGTGCCAGCAGTCCTAACGGACAGGGGGCAGTCAACACTGAAGCTTTCTTT. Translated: CASSPNGQGAVNTEAFF.

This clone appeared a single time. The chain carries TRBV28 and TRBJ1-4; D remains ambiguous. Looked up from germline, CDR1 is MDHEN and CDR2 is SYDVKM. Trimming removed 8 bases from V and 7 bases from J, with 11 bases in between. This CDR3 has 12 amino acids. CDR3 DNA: TGTGCCAGCCTCAAAAACTCTGAAAAACTGTTTTTT. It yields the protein CASLKNSEKLFF.

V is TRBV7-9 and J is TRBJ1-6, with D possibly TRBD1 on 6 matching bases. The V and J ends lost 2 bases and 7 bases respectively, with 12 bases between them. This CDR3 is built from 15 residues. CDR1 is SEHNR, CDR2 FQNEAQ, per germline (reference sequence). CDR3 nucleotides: TGTGCCAGCAGCTTACTACAGGGTATGAATTCACCCCTCCACTTT. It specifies CASSLLQGMNSPLHF.

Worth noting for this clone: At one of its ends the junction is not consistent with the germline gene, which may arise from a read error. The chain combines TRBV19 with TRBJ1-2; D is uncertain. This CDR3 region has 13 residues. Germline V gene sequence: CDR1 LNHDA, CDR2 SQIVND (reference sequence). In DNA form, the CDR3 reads TGTGCCAGTAGTCCGAGACAAGGCCGTGGCTTCACCTTC. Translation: CASSPRQGRGFTF.

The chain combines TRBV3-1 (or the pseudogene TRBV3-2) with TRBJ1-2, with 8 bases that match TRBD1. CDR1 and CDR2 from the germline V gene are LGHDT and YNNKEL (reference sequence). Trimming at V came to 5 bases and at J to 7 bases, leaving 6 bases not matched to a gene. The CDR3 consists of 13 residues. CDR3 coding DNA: TGTGCCAGCAGCGAGGACAGGGTCGGTGGCTACACCTTC. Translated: CASSEDRVGGYTF.

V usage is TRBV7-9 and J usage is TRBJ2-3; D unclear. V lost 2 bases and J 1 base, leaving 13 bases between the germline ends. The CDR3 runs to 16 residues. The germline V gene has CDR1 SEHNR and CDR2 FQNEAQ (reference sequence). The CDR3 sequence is CASSLIGYDGTDTQYF. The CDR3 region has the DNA TGTGCCAGCAGCTTAATCGGGTATGATGGCACAGATACGCAGTATTTT.

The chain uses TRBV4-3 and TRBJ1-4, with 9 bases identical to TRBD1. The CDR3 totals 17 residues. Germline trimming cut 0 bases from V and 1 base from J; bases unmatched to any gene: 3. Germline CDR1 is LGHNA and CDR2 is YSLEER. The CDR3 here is CASSQERQGGTNEKLFF. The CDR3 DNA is TGCGCCAGCAGCCAAGAGCGACAGGGGGGAACTAATGAAAAACTGTTTTTT.

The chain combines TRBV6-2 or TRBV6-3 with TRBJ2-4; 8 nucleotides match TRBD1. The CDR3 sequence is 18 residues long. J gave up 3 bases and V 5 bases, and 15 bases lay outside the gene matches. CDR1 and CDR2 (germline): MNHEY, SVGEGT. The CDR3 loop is CASSLPITGGRDKNIQYF. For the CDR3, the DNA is TGTGCCAGCAGTCTTCCAATTACAGGGGGAAGGGACAAAAACATTCAGTACTTC.

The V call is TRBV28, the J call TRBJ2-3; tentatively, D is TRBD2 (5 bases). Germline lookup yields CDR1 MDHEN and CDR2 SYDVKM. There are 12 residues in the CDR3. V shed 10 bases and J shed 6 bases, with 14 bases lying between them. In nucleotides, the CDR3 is TGTGCCACCTGGACTGGGCGGGATACGCAGTATTTT. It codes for CATWTGRDTQYF.

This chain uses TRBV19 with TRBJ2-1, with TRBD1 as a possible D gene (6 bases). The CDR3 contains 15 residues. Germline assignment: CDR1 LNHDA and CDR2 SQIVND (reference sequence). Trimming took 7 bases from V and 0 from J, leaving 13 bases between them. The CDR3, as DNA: TGTGCCAGTACCTTGGACAGAAGCTCCTACAATGAGCAGTTCTTC. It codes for CASTLDRSSYNEQFF.

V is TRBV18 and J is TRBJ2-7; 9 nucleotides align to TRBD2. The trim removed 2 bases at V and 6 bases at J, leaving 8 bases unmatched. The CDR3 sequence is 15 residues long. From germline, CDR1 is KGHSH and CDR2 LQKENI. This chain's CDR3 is CASSPYSGGQVEQYF. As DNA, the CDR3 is TGTGCCAGCTCACCATATAGCGGGGGTCAAGTCGAGCAGTACTTC.

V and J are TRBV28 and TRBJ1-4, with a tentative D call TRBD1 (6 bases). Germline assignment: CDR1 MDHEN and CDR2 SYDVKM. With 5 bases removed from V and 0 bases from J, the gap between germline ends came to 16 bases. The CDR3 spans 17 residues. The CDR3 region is CASSDLTGLATNEKLFF. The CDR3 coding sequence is TGTGCCAGCAGTGACCTAACAGGGCTTGCAACTAATGAAAAACTGTTTTTT.

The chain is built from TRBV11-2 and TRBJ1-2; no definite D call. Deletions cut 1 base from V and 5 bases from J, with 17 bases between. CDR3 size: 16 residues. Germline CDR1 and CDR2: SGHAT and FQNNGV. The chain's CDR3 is CASSLALRTTTYGYTF. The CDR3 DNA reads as TGTGCCAGCAGCTTAGCTCTGCGTACTACTACTTATGGCTACACCTTC. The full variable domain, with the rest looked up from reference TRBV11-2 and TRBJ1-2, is EAGVAQSPRYKIIEKRQSVAFWCNPISGHATLYWYQQILGQGPKLLIQFQNNGVVDDSQLPKDRFSAERLKGVDSTLKIQPAKLEDSAVYLCASSLALRTTTYGYTFGSGTRLTVV.

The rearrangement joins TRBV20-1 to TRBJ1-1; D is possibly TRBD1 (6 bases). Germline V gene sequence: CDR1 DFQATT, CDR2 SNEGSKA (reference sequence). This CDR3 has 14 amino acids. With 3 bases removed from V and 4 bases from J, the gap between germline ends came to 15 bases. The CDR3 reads CSASYQGSSTEAFF. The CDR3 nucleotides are TGCAGTGCTAGTTACCAGGGGTCTAGCACTGAAGCTTTCTTT.

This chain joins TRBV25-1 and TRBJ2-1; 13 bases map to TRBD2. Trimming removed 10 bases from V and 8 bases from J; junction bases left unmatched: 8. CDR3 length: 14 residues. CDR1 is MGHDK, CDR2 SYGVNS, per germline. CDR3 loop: CATRTSGRIHEQFF. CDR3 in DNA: TGTGCCACCCGGACTAGCGGGAGAATCCATGAGCAGTTCTTC.

This CDR3 is CASSSGTGYSQPQHF. CDR3 coding DNA: TGTGCCAGCTCATCCGGGACAGGGTATAGTCAGCCCCAGCATTTT. This sequence joins TRBV18 and TRBJ1-5; 9 bases line up with TRBD1. Germline-derived CDR1 and CDR2 are KGHSH and LQKENI. V shed 5 bases, J shed 6 bases, and the junction held 8 bases outside the gene matches. The CDR3 consists of 15 residues. The whole variable domain, remainder taken from reference TRBV18 and TRBJ1-5, is NAGVMQNPRHLVRRRGQEARLRCSPMKGHSHVYWYRQLPEEGLKFMVYLQKENIIDESGMPKERFSAEFPKEGPSILRIQQVVRGDSAAYFCASSSGTGYSQPQHFGDGTRLSIL.

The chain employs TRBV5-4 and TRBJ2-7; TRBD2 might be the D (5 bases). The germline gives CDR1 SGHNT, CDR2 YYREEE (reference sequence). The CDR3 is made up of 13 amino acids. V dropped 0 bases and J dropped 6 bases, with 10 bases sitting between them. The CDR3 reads CASSLAGLREQYF. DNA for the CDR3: TGTGCCAGCAGCTTGGCCGGACTCCGCGAGCAGTACTTC.